The rows below give T cell receptor beta chains drawn from one sample of a study of shared clonotypes between healthy human individuals. Clones were read by immunoSEQ multiplex PCR, and TCRdb kept only the in-frame ones, dropping some. The repertoire holds roughly 1,100,000 clones, with approximately 68% as singletons. Sequenced material: memory CD4+ T cells sorted from blood. Source of these receptors: a man between 18 and 35 years old in good health. Both conserved end residues are part of each CDR3. D genes are given only for firm matches. Clone size, where shown, is once, few, many, or a class for clones that have expanded.

V,J,length,D,size,CDR3,DNA
TRBV7-9,TRBJ1-1,13,.,.,CASSKSMNTEAFF,TGTGCCAGCAGCAAGAGCATGAACACTGAAGCTTTCTTT
TRBV6-5,TRBJ2-1,15,TRBD2,few,CASSYSRGDYNEQFF,TGTGCCAGCAGTTACTCGCGGGGGGACTACAATGAGCAGTTCTTC
TRBV4-2,TRBJ1-4,17,TRBD1,.,CASSQDFTGQGVEKLFF,TGTGCCAGCAGCCAAGATTTTACGGGACAGGGGGTTGAAAAACTGTTTTTT
TRBV7-2,TRBJ1-2,15,.,many,CASSPLQQGGYGYTF,TGTGCCAGCAGCCCACTTCAGCAAGGGGGCTATGGCTACACCTTC
TRBV15,TRBJ2-3,18,TRBD2,once,CATSRAGGAAGAGFTQYF,TGTGCCACCAGCAGAGCCGGCGGGGCAGCGGGAGCGGGTTTTACGCAGTATTTT
TRBV6-5,TRBJ1-1,15,.,.,CATTPRGRKNTEAFF,TGTGCCACCACCCCCCGGGGGCGAAAGAACACTGAAGCTTTCTTT
TRBV14,TRBJ2-2,14,TRBD1,few,CASSQATGSGELFF,TGTGCCAGCAGCCAAGCGACAGGGTCCGGGGAGCTGTTTTTT
TRBV27,TRBJ1-5,19,TRBD1,.,CASSSYRDRGPRGNQPQHF,TGTGCCAGCAGTTCTTACCGGGACAGGGGGCCCCGTGGGAATCAGCCCCAGCATTTT
TRBV18,TRBJ2-2,17,TRBD1,.,CASSPANRGQNTGELFF,TGTGCCAGCTCACCAGCAAACAGGGGGCAGAACACCGGGGAGCTGTTTTTT
TRBV7-7,TRBJ2-2,14,.,.,CASSLFANTGELFF,TGTGCTAGCAGCTTATTCGCGAACACCGGGGAGCTGTTTTTT
TRBV6-5,TRBJ2-1,15,TRBD2,.,CASSYGLAGYNEQFF,TGTGCCAGCAGTTACGGTCTAGCGGGCTACAATGAGCAGTTCTTC
TRBV4-3,TRBJ1-1,14,.,.,CASSFGQKNTEAFF,TGCGCCAGCAGCTTCGGACAGAAGAACACTGAAGCTTTCTTT
TRBV5-1,TRBJ2-2,14,TRBD1,.,CASSLRQGPGELFF,TGCGCCAGCAGCCTCCGACAGGGTCCCGGGGAGCTGTTTTTT
TRBV5-1,TRBJ2-7,14,.,.,CASSLGRPGYEQYF,TGCGCCAGCAGCTTGGGAAGGCCGGGTTACGAGCAGTACTTC
TRBV7-2,TRBJ2-1,14,TRBD2,.,CASSPGLASYEQFF,TGTGCCAGCAGCCCGGGACTAGCGTCCTATGAGCAGTTCTTC
TRBV9,TRBJ1-2,14,.,.,CASSLTDSNYGYTF,TGTGCCAGCAGCCTCACAGACAGCAACTATGGCTACACCTTC
TRBV5-1,TRBJ1-1,14,.,once,CASRRDSLNTEAFF,TGCGCCAGCAGACGAGACAGCTTGAACACTGAAGCTTTCTTT
TRBV18,TRBJ1-5,14,TRBD1,.,CASSPGTEQSGWHF,TGTGCCAGCTCACCAGGGACAGAACAATCAGGGTGGCATTTT
TRBV6-1,TRBJ1-1,13,.,.,CASSDTGRTEAFF,TGTGCCAGCAGCGACACAGGGCGCACTGAAGCTTTCTTT
TRBV4-1,TRBJ1-6,17,.,.,CASSQDRGSLANSPLHF,TGCGCCAGCAGCCAAGACCGAGGCAGTCTGGCCAATTCACCCCTCCACTTT
TRBV19,TRBJ1-5,16,.,.,CASSITRQSSNQPQHF,TGTGCCAGTAGTATAACTCGACAGAGTAGCAATCAGCCCCAGCATTTT
TRBV11-1,TRBJ2-1,15,TRBD1,.,CASSSRDRGNNEQFF,TGTGCCAGCAGCTCCCGGGACAGGGGCAACAATGAGCAGTTCTTC
TRBV5-4,TRBJ2-1,15,.,.,CASSPVSGSYNEQFF,TGTGCCAGCAGCCCGGTCTCGGGCTCCTACAATGAGCAGTTCTTC
TRBV5-6,TRBJ2-6,18,TRBD1,.,CASSKNRGGHSGANVLTF,TGTGCCAGCAGCAAGAACAGGGGTGGTCACTCTGGGGCCAACGTCCTGACTTTC
TRBV19,TRBJ2-7,15,TRBD1,.,CASSIAATGGYEQYF,TGTGCCAGTAGTATAGCAGCGACAGGGGGCTACGAGCAGTACTTC
TRBV7-9,TRBJ1-1,13,.,many,CASSSGGSEGAFF,TGTGCCAGCAGCTCCGGGGGTAGTGAGGGAGCTTTCTTT
TRBV7-8,TRBJ1-1,13,.,.,CASSLVQNTEAFF,TGTGCCAGCAGCTTAGTTCAGAACACTGAAGCTTTCTTT
TRBV15,TRBJ2-2,15,.,.,CATSRGGDRTGELFF,TGTGCCACCAGCAGAGGGGGAGACCGCACCGGGGAGCTGTTTTTT
TRBV11-3,TRBJ2-3,13,.,.,CASSLAWADTQYF,TGTGCCAGCAGCTTAGCTTGGGCAGATACGCAGTATTTT
TRBV19,TRBJ1-2,17,.,.,CASSTLLGAPANYGYTF,TGTGCCAGTAGTACTCTCTTAGGGGCACCGGCTAACTATGGCTACACCTTC
TRBV4-3,TRBJ1-1,15,.,.,CASSSHGLLNTEAFF,TGCGCCAGCAGCTCCCACGGCCTTCTGAACACTGAAGCTTTCTTT
TRBV10-3,TRBJ1-2,14,TRBD1,.,CALRQDRDNYGYTF,TGTGCCCTCCGCCAAGACAGGGATAACTATGGCTACACCTTC
TRBV5-4,TRBJ2-3,12,TRBD2,.,CASRTSGDTQYF,TGTGCCAGTAGGACTAGCGGAGATACGCAGTATTTT
TRBV7-2,TRBJ2-1,14,.,.,CASSPEGVYNEQFF,TGTGCCAGCAGCCCAGAAGGAGTTTACAATGAGCAGTTCTTC
TRBV18,TRBJ2-7,15,TRBD1,.,CASSPGQGDYYEQYF,TGTGCCAGCTCACCGGGACAGGGGGATTACTACGAGCAGTACTTC
TRBV12-5,TRBJ1-1,15,.,.,CASGLVQIGGGAAFF,TGTGCTAGTGGTTTGGTACAAATTGGAGGGGGTGCAGCTTTCTTT
TRBV27,TRBJ1-1,14,.,few,CASRLRGEATEAFF,TGTGCCAGCAGGCTCAGGGGTGAGGCCACTGAAGCTTTCTTT
TRBV5-6,TRBJ1-4,14,.,.,CASSFKGANEKLFF,TGTGCCAGCAGCTTTAAAGGGGCTAATGAAAAACTGTTTTTT
TRBV5-1,TRBJ2-7,15,.,.,CASSSFVVGSYEQYF,TGCGCCAGCAGCTCTTTCGTCGTAGGCTCCTACGAGCAGTACTTC
TRBV9,TRBJ1-2,14,.,.,CASSVGEGYYGYTF,TGTGCCAGCAGCGTAGGGGAGGGTTACTATGGCTACACCTTC
TRBV5-4,TRBJ2-7,15,.,once,CASSLDGSRSYEQYF,TGTGCCAGCAGCTTAGACGGCTCAAGATCCTACGAGCAGTACTTC
TRBV9,TRBJ1-6,15,.,.,CASSLRVDMNSPLHF,TGTGCCAGCAGCCTGCGGGTGGACATGAATTCACCCCTCCACTTT
TRBV7-8,TRBJ2-7,12,TRBD1,.,CASSSRTGEQYF,TGTGCCAGCAGCTCCCGGACAGGCGAGCAGTACTTC